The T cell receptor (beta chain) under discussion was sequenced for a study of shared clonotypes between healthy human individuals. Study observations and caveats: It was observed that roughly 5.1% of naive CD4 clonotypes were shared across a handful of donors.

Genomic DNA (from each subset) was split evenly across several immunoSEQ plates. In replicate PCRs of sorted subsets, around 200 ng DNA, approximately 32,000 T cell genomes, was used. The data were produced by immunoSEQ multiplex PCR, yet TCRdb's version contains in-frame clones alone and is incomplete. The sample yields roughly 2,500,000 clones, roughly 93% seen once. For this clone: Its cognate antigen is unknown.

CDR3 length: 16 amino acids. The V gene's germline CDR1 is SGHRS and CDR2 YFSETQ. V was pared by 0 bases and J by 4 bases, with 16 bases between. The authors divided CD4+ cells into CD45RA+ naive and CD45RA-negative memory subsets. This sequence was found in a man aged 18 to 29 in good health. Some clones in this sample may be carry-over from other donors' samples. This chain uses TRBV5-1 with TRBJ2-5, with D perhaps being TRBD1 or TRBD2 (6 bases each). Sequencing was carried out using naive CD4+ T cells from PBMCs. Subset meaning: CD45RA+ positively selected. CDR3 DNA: TGCGCCAGCAGCTTGGAGGGCAGGAGGGGGGCAGAGACCCAGTACTTC. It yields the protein CASSLEGRRGAETQYF. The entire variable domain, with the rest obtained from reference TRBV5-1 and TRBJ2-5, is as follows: KAGVTQTPRYLIKTRGQQVTLSCSPISGHRSVSWYQQTPGQGLQFLFEYFSETQRNKGNFPGRFSGRQFSNSRSEMNVSTLELGDSALYLCASSLEGRRGAETQYFGPGTRLLVL.